This T cell receptor (beta chain) was recovered during a study of metastatic and nonmetastatic thyroid tumors. Notes on the study in general: Benign nodules reportedly had significantly lower TCR beta diversity than malignant thyroid tumors in blood and tumor.

From the PCR reads, TCRdb re-called clones with MiXCR. In the table there are 5,500 to 7,000 clones, more than 30% of which are singletons. The CDR3 spans 16 residues. V lost 6 bases, J lost 5 bases, and 22 bases lay in between. The germline V gene has CDR1 SGHTA and CDR2 FQGNSA. Thyroid surgery took place with no prior treatment in any patient. Note on this clone: Antigen unknown.

Sequencing used adjacent normal tissue. This receptor was identified in a female donor with papillary thyroid cancer or a benign thyroid nodule (not recorded which). Some clones in this sample may be carry-over from other donors' samples. The J gene is TRBJ2-5, the V gene TRBV7-2, with no clear D. CDR3 DNA: TGTGCCAGCAGTTACTCCATATCTAGTGGATTGGAGACCCAGTACTTC. Translated, it gives CASSYSISSGLETQYF.